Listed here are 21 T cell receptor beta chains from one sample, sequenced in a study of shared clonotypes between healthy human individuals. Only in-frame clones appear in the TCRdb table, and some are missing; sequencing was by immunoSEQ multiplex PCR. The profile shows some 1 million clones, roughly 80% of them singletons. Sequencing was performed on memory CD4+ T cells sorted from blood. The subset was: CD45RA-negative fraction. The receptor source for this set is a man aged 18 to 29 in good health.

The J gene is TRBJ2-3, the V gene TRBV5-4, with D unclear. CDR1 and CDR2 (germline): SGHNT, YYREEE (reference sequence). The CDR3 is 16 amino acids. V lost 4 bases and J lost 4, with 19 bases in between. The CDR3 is CASSTFDFQGADTQYF. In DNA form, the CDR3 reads TGTGCCAGCAGCACCTTCGACTTTCAAGGCGCAGATACGCAGTATTTT.

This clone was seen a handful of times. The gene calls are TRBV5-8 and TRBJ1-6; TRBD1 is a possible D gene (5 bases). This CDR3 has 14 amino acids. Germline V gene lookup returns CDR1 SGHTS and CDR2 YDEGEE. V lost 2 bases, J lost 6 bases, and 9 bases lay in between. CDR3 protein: CASSFGASNSPLHF. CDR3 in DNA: TGTGCCAGCAGCTTCGGGGCCTCTAATTCACCCCTCCACTTT.

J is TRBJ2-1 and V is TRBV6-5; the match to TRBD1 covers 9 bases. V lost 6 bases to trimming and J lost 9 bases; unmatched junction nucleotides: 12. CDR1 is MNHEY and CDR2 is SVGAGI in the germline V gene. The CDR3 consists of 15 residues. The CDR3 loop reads CASRGQGMTGSEQFF. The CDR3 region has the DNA TGTGCCAGCAGGGGACAGGGAATGACAGGATCTGAGCAGTTCTTC.

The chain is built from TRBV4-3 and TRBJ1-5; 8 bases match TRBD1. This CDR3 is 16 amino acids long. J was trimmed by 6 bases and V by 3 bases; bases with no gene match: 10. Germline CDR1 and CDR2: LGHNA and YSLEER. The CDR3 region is CASSQAHTGGGQPQHF. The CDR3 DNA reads TGCGCCAGCAGCCAGGCCCACACAGGGGGTGGTCAGCCCCAGCATTTT.

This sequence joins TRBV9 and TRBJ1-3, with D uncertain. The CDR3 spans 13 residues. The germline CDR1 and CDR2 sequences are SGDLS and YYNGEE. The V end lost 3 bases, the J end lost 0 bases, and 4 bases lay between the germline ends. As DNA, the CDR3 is TGTGCCAGCAGCGGATTCTCTGGAAACACCATATATTTT. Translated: CASSGFSGNTIYF.

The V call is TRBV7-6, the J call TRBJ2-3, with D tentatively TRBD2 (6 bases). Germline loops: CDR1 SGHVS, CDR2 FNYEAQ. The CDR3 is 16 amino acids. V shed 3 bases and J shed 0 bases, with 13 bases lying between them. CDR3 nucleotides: TGTGCCAGCAGCTTTTCGTCACTAGCTAGCACAGATACGCAGTATTTT. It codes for CASSFSSLASTDTQYF.

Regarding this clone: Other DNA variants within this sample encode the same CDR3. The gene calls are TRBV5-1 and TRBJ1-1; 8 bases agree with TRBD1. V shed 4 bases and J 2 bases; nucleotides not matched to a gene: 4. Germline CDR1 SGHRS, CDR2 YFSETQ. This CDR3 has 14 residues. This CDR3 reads CASSTGQVNTEAFF. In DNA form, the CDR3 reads TGCGCCAGCAGCACGGGACAGGTCAACACTGAAGCTTTCTTT.

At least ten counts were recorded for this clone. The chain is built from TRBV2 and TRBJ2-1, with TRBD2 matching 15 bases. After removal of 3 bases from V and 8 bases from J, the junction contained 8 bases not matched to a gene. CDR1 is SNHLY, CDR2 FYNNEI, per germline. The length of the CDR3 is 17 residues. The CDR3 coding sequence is TGTGCCAGCAGTGATCCGGGACTAGCGGGAGGAATCCATGAGCAGTTCTTC. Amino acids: CASSDPGLAGGIHEQFF.

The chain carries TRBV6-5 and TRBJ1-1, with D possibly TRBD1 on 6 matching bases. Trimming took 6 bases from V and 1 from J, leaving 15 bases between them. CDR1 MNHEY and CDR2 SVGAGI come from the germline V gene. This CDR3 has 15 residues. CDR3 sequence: CASRRTGQSNTEAFF. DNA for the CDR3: TGTGCCAGCAGACGCACCGGACAGTCGAACACTGAAGCTTTCTTT.

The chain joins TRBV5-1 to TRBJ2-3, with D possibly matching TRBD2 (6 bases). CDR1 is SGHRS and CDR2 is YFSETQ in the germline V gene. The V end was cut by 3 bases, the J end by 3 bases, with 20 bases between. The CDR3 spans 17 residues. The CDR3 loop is CASSSKRAVGETDTQYF. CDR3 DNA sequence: TGCGCCAGCAGCTCTAAGCGGGCGGTGGGAGAGACAGATACGCAGTATTTT.

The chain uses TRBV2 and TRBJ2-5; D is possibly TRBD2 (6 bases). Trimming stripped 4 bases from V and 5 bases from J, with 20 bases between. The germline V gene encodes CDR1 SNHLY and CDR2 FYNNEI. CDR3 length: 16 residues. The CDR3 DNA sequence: TGTGCCAGCAGTGCGCTAAGGGTGAGGAGGGACGAGACCCAGTACTTC. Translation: CASSALRVRRDETQYF.

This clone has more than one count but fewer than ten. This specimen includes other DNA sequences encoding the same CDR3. Here the CDR3 reads CSVVYTEAFF. As DNA, the CDR3 is TGCAGCGTTGTGTACACTGAAGCTTTCTTT. The chain carries TRBV29-1 and TRBJ1-1; unclear D gene. V dropped 4 bases and J dropped 3 bases, with 3 bases sitting between them. CDR3 length: 10 amino acids. The V gene's germline CDR1 is SQVTM and CDR2 ANQGSEA.

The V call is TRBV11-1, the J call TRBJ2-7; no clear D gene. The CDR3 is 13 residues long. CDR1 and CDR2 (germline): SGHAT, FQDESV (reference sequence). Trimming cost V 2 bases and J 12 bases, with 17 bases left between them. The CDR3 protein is CASSLISTSGPYF. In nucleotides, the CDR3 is TGTGCCAGCAGCTTAATATCGACGTCCGGGCCGTACTTC.

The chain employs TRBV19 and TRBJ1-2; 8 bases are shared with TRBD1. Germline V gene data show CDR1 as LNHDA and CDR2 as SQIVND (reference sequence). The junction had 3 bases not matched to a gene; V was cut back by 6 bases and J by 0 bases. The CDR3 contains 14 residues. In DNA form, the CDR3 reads TGTGCCAGTAGAGACAGGGGAGCTAACTATGGCTACACCTTC. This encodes CASRDRGANYGYTF.

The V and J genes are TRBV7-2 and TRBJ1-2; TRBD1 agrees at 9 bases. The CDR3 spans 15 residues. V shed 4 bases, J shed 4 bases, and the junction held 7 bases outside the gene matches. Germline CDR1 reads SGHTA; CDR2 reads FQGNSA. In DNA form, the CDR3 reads TGTGCCAGCAGCTCACCGGGACAGGGATTCTATGGCTACACCTTC. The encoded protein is CASSSPGQGFYGYTF.

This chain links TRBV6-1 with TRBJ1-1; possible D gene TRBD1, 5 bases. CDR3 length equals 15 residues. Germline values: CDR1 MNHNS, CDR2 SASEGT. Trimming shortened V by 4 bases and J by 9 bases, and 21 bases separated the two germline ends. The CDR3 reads CASSGIAGGIPKAFF. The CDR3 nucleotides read TGTGCCAGCAGTGGGATTGCGGGGGGGATCCCTAAAGCTTTCTTT.

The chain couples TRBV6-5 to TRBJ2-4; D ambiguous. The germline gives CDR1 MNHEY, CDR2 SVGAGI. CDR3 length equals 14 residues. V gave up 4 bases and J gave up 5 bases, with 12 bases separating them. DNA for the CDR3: TGTGCCAGCAGTTCTCGGCTAGTTCAAAACATTCAGTACTTC. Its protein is CASSSRLVQNIQYF.

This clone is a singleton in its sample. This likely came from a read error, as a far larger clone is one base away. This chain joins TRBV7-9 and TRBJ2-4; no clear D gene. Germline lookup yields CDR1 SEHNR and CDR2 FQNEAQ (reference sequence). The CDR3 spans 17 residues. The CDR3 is CANSLMSTRLAKNIQYF. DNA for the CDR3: TGTGCCAACAGCTTAATGTCGACTCGCCTAGCCAAAAACATTCAGTACTTC.

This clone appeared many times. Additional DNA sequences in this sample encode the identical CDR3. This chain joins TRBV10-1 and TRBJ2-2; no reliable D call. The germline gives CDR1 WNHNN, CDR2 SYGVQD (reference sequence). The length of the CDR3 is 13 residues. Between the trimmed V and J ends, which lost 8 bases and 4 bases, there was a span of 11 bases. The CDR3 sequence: CASSPYPTGELFF. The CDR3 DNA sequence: TGCGCCAGCTCGCCTTATCCCACCGGGGAGCTGTTTTTT.

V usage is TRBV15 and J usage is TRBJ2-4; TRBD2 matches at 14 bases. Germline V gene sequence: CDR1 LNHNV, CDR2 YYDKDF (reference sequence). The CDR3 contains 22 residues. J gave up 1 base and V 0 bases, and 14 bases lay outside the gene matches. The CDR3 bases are TGTGCCACCAGCAGAGAGACTTCGGGGACTAGCGGGAGTTCGGGGGCCAAAAACATTCAGTACTTC. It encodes CATSRETSGTSGSSGAKNIQYF.

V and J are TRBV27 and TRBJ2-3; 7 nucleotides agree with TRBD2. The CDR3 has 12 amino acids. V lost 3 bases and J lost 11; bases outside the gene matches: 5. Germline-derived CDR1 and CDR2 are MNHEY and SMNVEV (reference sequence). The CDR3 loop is CASSLAGEVQYF. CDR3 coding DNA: TGTGCCAGCAGTTTGGCGGGAGAGGTGCAGTATTTT.